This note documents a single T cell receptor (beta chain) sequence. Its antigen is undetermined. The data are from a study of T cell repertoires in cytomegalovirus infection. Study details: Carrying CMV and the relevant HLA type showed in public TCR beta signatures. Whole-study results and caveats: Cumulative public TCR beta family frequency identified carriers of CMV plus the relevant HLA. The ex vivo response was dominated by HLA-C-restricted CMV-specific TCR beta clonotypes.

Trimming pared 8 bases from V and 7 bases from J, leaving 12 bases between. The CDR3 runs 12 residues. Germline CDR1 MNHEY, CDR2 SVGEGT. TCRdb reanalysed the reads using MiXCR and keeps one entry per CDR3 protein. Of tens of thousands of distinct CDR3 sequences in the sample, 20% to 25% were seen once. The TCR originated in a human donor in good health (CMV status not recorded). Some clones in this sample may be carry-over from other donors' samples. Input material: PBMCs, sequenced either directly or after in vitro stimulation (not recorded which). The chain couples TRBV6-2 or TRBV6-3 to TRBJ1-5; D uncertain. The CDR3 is CASSPPYQPQHF. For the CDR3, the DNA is TGTGCCAGCTCCCCCCCCTACCAGCCCCAGCATTTT.